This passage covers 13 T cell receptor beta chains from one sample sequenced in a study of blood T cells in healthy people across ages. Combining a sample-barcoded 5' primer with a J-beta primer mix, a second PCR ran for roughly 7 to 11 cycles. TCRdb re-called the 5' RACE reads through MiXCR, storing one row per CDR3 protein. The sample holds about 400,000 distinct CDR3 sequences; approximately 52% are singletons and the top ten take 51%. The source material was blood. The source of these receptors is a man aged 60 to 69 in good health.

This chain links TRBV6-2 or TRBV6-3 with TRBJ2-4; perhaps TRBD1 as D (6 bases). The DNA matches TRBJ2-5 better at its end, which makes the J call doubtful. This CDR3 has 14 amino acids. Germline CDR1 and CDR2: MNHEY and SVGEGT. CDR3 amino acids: CANTLIRGGETQYF. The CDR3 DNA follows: TGTGCCAACACATTAATCAGGGGCGGAGAGACCCAGTACTTC.

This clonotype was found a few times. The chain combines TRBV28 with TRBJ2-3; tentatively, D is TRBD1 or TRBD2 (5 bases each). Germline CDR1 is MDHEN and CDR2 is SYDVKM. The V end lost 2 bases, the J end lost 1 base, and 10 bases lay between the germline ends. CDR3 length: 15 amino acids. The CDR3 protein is CASSLVGVGTDTQYF. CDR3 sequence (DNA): TGTGCCAGCAGTTTAGTGGGGGTGGGCACAGATACGCAGTATTTT.

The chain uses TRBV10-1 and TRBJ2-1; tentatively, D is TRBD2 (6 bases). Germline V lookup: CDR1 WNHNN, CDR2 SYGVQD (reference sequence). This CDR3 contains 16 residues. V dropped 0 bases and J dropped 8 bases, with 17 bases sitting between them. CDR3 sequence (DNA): TGCGCCAGCAGTGAGTCGGGGGGACGCCGGAGGCATGAGCAGTTCTTC. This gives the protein CASSESGGRRRHEQFF.

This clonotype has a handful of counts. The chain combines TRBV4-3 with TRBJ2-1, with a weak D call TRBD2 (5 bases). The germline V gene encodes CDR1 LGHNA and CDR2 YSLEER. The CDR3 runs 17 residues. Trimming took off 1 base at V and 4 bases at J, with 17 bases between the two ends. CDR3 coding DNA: TGCGCCAGCAGCCAAGGGACTGGGGTTGGGGTTTACAATGAGCAGTTCTTC. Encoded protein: CASSQGTGVGVYNEQFF.

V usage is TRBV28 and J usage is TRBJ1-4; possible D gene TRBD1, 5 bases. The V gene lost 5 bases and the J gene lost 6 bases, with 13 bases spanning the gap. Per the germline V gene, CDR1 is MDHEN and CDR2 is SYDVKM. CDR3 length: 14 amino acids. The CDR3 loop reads CASSTRGGDEKLFF. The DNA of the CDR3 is TGTGCCAGCAGTACCCGAGGAGGGGATGAAAAACTGTTTTTT.

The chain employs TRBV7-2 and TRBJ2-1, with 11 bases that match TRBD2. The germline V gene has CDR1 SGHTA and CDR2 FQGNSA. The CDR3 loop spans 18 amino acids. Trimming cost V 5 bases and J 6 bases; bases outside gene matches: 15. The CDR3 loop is CASSPSGLAGGAGNEQFF. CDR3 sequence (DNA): TGTGCCAGCAGCCCCAGCGGGCTAGCGGGAGGAGCAGGCAATGAGCAGTTCTTC. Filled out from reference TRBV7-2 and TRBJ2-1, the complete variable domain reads GAGVSQSPSNKVTEKGKDVELRCDPISGHTALYWYRQSLGQGLEFLIYFQGNSAPDKSGLPSDRFSAERTGGSVSTLTIQRTQQEDSAVYLCASSPSGLAGGAGNEQFFGPGTRLTVL.

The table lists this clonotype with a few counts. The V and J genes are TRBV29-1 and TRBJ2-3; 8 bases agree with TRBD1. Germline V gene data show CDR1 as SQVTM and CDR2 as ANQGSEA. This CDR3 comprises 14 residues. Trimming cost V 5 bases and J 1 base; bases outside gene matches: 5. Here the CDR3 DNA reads TGCAGCGTTCGACAGGGGAGTCGCACAGATACGCAGTATTTT. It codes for CSVRQGSRTDTQYF.

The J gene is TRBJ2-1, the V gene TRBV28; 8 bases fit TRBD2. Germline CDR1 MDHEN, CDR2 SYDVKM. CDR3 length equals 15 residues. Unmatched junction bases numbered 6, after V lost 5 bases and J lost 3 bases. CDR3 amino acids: CASSLTSGHYNEQFF. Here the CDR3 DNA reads TGTGCCAGCAGTCTCACTAGCGGTCACTACAATGAGCAGTTCTTC.

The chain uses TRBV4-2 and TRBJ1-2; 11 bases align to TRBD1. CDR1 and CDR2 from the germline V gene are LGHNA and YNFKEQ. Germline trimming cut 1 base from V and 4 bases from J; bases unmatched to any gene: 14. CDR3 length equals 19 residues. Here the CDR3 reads CASSQGGRDRGGPGYGYTF. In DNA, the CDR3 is TGTGCCAGCAGCCAAGGGGGTCGGGACAGGGGGGGTCCGGGCTATGGCTACACCTTC.

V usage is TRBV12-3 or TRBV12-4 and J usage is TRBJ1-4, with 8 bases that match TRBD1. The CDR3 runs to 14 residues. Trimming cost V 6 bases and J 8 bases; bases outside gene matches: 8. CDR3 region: CASRITGGGEKLFF. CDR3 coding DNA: TGTGCCAGCAGGATTACAGGGGGTGGCGAAAAACTGTTTTTT.

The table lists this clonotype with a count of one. In DNA, the CDR3 is TGCGCCAGCAGCCAACAGGCAGGGGTTAGTTCACCCCTCCACTTT. Translating it yields CASSQQAGVSSPLHF. The chain employs TRBV4-1 and TRBJ1-6, with a weak D call TRBD1 (6 bases). V lost 2 bases to trimming and J lost 9 bases, with 14 bases between them. Germline V lookup: CDR1 MGHRA, CDR2 YSYEKL. The CDR3 spans 15 residues.

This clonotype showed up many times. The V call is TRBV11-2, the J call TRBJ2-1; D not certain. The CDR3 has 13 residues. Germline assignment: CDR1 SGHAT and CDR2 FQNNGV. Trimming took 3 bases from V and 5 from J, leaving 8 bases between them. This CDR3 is CASSLRRDNEQFF. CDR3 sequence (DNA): TGTGCCAGCAGCTTGAGGAGAGACAATGAGCAGTTCTTC.

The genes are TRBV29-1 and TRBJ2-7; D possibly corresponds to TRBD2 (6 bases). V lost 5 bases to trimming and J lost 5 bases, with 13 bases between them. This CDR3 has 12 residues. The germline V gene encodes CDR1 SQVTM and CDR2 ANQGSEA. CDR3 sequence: CSVLGRSNEQYF. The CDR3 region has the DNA TGCAGCGTTCTCGGGAGAAGTAACGAGCAGTACTTC.